This T cell receptor beta chain stems from a study of T-cell reconstitution after alpha-beta-depleted transplantation in children. Points from the study as a whole: Where alpha-beta T cells came from about two months after transplant was reportedly several hundred expanded graft clones. Newly generated T cells supplied most T-cell counts and diversity one year post-transplant.

The CDR3 contains 14 residues. V gave up 3 bases and J gave up 3 bases; unmatched junction bases: 4. Ten or more counts support this clonotype. Antigen specificity is unknown. Unique molecular identifiers were used to barcode this TCRbeta library. TCRdb reanalysed the PCR reads using MiXCR and keeps one entry per CDR3 protein. The sample holds about 350,000 distinct CDR3 sequences, roughly 16% seen once. V is TRBV12-3 or TRBV12-4 and J is TRBJ1-2; TRBD1 aligns across 7 bases. The sequenced sample was PBMCs, mostly from graft donor cells, obtained 360 days after TCRalphabeta/CD19-depleted stem cell transplant. This TCR was recovered from a male patient under 10 years old who had a stem cell transplant for acute lymphoblastic leukemia, so the T cells may come from the graft donor. The CDR3: CASSLVRGYYGYTF. The CDR3 DNA is TGTGCCAGCAGTTTGGTCAGGGGGTACTATGGCTACACCTTC.